The 30 T cell receptor beta chains below come from one sample, sequenced in a study of T cell responses to AZD1222 COVID-19 vaccine. The protocol was immunoSEQ multiplex PCR, while the TCRdb copy is restricted to in-frame clones and leaves out a portion. The sample holds more than 85,000 clones, approximately 90% seen once. The starting material was peripheral blood, obtained on day 0 of AZD1222 vaccination. The receptors shown here come from an adult in good health.

This chain's CDR3 is CASSERLGQVGEGGQPQHF. The CDR3 bases are TGTGCCAGCAGTGAAAGACTCGGACAGGTTGGGGAGGGTGGTCAGCCCCAGCATTTT. The chain links TRBV2 to TRBJ1-5, with 7 bases aligning to TRBD1. Looked up from germline, CDR1 is SNHLY and CDR2 is FYNNEI. Unmatched junction bases numbered 19, after V lost 2 bases and J lost 6 bases. This CDR3 comprises 19 residues.

This clone was observed a few times. The V and J genes are TRBV2 and TRBJ1-1, with D maybe TRBD1 (6 bases). Trimming pared 9 bases from V and 1 base from J, leaving 12 bases between. The CDR3 has 13 residues. CDR1 and CDR2 from the germline V gene are SNHLY and FYNNEI. The CDR3 DNA is TGTGCCAGTGGGGACAAGGGGAACACTGAAGCTTTCTTT. Its protein product is CASGDKGNTEAFF.

This rearrangement joins TRBV3-1 (or the pseudogene TRBV3-2) to TRBJ2-5, with TRBD1 identical over 7 bases. V lost 3 bases, J lost 10 bases, and 17 bases stayed unmatched. The CDR3 totals 16 residues. CDR1 and CDR2 (germline): LGHDT, YNNKEL (reference sequence). CDR3 region: CASSQEHRGPREGQYF. As DNA, the CDR3 is TGTGCCAGCAGCCAGGAACACAGGGGACCAAGAGAGGGCCAGTACTTC.

This clone occurred once. The gene calls are TRBV24-1 and TRBJ1-5; D unresolved. V was pared by 4 bases and J by 9 bases, with 9 bases between. The CDR3 has 12 residues. Per germline, CDR1 KGHDR and CDR2 SFDVKD. The chain's CDR3 is CATSEPGGPQHF. Here the CDR3 DNA reads TGTGCCACCAGTGAGCCGGGTGGGCCCCAGCATTTT.

The chain joins TRBV7-9 to TRBJ1-3; D not certain. The CDR3 is 13 residues long. Germline values: CDR1 SEHNR, CDR2 FQNEAQ (reference sequence). DNA of the CDR3: TGTGCAGGTCGGGCGGCTTCTGGAAACACCATATATTTT. Protein product: CAGRAASGNTIYF.

The chain carries TRBV30 and TRBJ2-1; D not resolved. Germline-derived CDR1 and CDR2 are GTSNPN and SVGIG (reference sequence). The CDR3 has 8 residues. The CDR3 spells CARDEQFF. The CDR3 nucleotides are TGTGCGCGAGATGAGCAGTTCTTC.

The rearrangement joins TRBV11-2 to TRBJ1-1; 7 bases align to TRBD1. V lost 1 base and J lost 7; bases outside the gene matches: 6. The CDR3 is 14 amino acids. Germline V CDR1 and CDR2: SGHAT, FQNNGV. The CDR3: CASSLGVRDSEAFF. The DNA of the CDR3 is TGTGCCAGCAGCTTAGGGGTCCGGGACAGTGAAGCTTTCTTT.

The J gene is TRBJ2-3, the V gene TRBV5-5; D not resolved. The CDR3 loop spans 16 amino acids. Germline V gene sequence: CDR1 SGHKS, CDR2 YYEKEE (reference sequence). The ends were cut back, 1 base at V and 0 bases at J, with 12 bases in the middle. The CDR3 nucleotides are TGTGCCAGCAGCTTGACCCCCGGCAGTAGCACAGATACGCAGTATTTT. It codes for CASSLTPGSSTDTQYF.

V usage is TRBV7-9 and J usage is TRBJ2-1; no firm D call. V lost 5 bases to trimming and J lost 4 bases, with 15 bases between them. The germline gives CDR1 SEHNR, CDR2 FQNEAQ (reference sequence). There are 15 residues in the CDR3. DNA of the CDR3: TGTGCCAGCAGCCCAAAAGACGGTCTTTACAATGAGCAGTTCTTC. It specifies CASSPKDGLYNEQFF.

V usage is TRBV15 and J usage is TRBJ1-2; D uncertain. With 0 bases removed from V and 4 bases from J, the gap between germline ends came to 12 bases. Per the germline V gene, CDR1 is LNHNV and CDR2 is YYDKDF (reference sequence). The CDR3 sequence is 15 residues long. Here the CDR3 reads CATSRDGQDPYGYTF. CDR3 in DNA: TGTGCCACCAGCAGAGATGGGCAGGATCCCTATGGCTACACCTTC.

This chain joins TRBV2 and TRBJ1-1; 9 bases agree with TRBD1. V lost 6 bases, J lost 0 bases, and 2 bases stayed unmatched. The CDR3 length is 14 residues. Germline values: CDR1 SNHLY, CDR2 FYNNEI. The CDR3 coding sequence is TGTGCCAGCAGGCGGGACAGGGTGAACACTGAAGCTTTCTTT. Its translation is CASRRDRVNTEAFF.

This rearrangement joins TRBV5-6 to TRBJ2-7, with 11 bases that match TRBD1. This CDR3 contains 14 residues. The germline CDR1 and CDR2 sequences are SGHDT and YYEEEE. Germline trimming cut 4 bases from V and 7 bases from J; bases unmatched to any gene: 7. For the CDR3, the DNA is TGTGCCAGCAGCCATGGACAGGGGGCTGGGGAGCAGTACGTC. It yields the protein CASSHGQGAGEQYV.

The chain employs TRBV11-2 and TRBJ2-2; 7 nucleotides match TRBD2. After removal of 1 base from V and 6 bases from J, the junction contained 2 bases not matched to a gene. Germline assignment: CDR1 SGHAT and CDR2 FQNNGV. The CDR3 contains 14 residues. CDR3: CASSLVAGAGELFF. The DNA for the CDR3 is TGTGCCAGCAGCTTAGTGGCGGGGGCCGGGGAGCTGTTTTTT.

Comments on this clone: This CDR3 is also generated by other DNA sequences in the sample. The chain carries TRBV30 and TRBJ2-7; the D gene is possibly TRBD2 (7 bases). The length of the CDR3 is 11 residues. Germline values: CDR1 GTSNPN, CDR2 SVGIG (reference sequence). As DNA, the CDR3 is TGTTCTGGGGGGGGCGCCTACGAGCAGTACTTC. It codes for CSGGGAYEQYF. The entire variable domain, with the rest obtained from reference TRBV30 and TRBJ2-7, is as follows: SQTIHQWPATLVQPVGSPLSLECTVEGTSNPNLYWYRQAAGRGLQLLFYSVGIGQISSEVPQNLSASRPQDRQFILSSKKLLLSDSGFYLCSGGGAYEQYFGPGTRLTVT.

In its sample, this clone was seen a few times. The chain carries TRBV6-2 or TRBV6-3 and TRBJ2-5; D ambiguous. The V gene's germline CDR1 is MNHEY and CDR2 SVGEGT. The V end was cut by 6 bases, the J end by 5 bases, with 13 bases between. The CDR3 totals 13 residues. The CDR3 region has the DNA TGTGCCAGCAGCCCCCTGGTGGAGGAGACCCAGTACTTC. This gives the protein CASSPLVEETQYF.

On this clone itself: A junction boundary mismatches the germline segment, possibly from a read error. The chain is built from TRBV28 and TRBJ2-7; no firm D call. Germline values: CDR1 MDHEN, CDR2 SYDVKM. The CDR3 has 15 amino acids. Here the CDR3 DNA reads TGTGCCAGCACTTTAAGGGCGTCGGAGTCCTACGAGCAGTACTTC. Its protein product is CASTLRASESYEQYF. The entire variable domain, with the rest obtained from reference TRBV28 and TRBJ2-7, is as follows: DVKVTQSSRYLVKRTGEKVFLECVQDMDHENMFWYRQDPGLGLRLIYFSYDVKMKEKGDIPEGYSVSREKKERFSLILESASTNQTSMYLCASTLRASESYEQYFGPGTRLTVT.

This sequence joins TRBV19 and TRBJ2-1, with D maybe TRBD2 (5 bases). Trimming took off 3 bases at V and 4 bases at J, with 10 bases between the two ends. The CDR3 length is 14 residues. The germline CDR1 and CDR2 sequences are LNHDA and SQIVND (reference sequence). CDR3 coding DNA: TGTGCCAGTAGTATGAGCGGACCTTACAATGAGCAGTTCTTC. Amino acids: CASSMSGPYNEQFF.

V is TRBV5-1 and J is TRBJ1-1, with 11 bases fitting TRBD1. V gave up 4 bases and J gave up 7 bases; unmatched junction bases: 3. Looked up from germline, CDR1 is SGHRS and CDR2 is YFSETQ. The CDR3 has 13 amino acids. The CDR3 DNA is TGCGCCAGCAGCCCGGACAGGGGGCTTGAAGCTTTCTTT. This encodes CASSPDRGLEAFF.

This clone showed up just a few times. V and J are TRBV6-5 and TRBJ2-3, with TRBD1 matching 8 bases. From germline, CDR1 is MNHEY and CDR2 SVGAGI. The V segment lost 7 bases and the J segment 4 bases; nucleotides outside the gene matches: 10. CDR3 length equals 15 residues. The CDR3 region is CASKGGPTGADTQYF. The CDR3 DNA sequence: TGTGCCAGCAAAGGCGGACCGACAGGGGCAGATACGCAGTATTTT.

The chain links TRBV15 to TRBJ1-5; D is possibly TRBD1 (5 bases). Germline CDR1 and CDR2: LNHNV and YYDKDF (reference sequence). V lost 0 bases, J lost 5 bases, and 20 bases lay in between. The CDR3 covers 18 residues. The CDR3 nucleotides read TGTGCCACCAGCAGAGATGACATTTGGGGGGGTCAGGATCAGCCCCAGCATTTT. This gives the protein CATSRDDIWGGQDQPQHF.

This chain links TRBV10-2 with TRBJ2-7; a possible D gene is TRBD1 (6 bases). The germline V gene has CDR1 WSHSY and CDR2 SAAADI. CDR3 length: 13 amino acids. Trimming pared 4 bases from V and 3 bases from J, leaving 10 bases between. The CDR3 nucleotides are TGCGCCAGCAGTGCGGCAGGGGTCTACGAGCAGTACGTC. It encodes CASSAAGVYEQYV.

This chain uses TRBV6-4 with TRBJ1-6, with D possibly TRBD1 on 5 matching bases. The CDR3 length is 13 residues. Looked up from germline, CDR1 is MRHNA and CDR2 is SNTAGT. The germline V and J ends were trimmed by 3 bases and 7 bases, with 7 bases remaining between them. CDR3 nucleotides: TGTGCCAGCAGTGAGACAGCAAATTCACCCCTCCACTTT. Protein sequence: CASSETANSPLHF.

This chain connects TRBV29-1 to TRBJ1-2, with 7 bases identical to TRBD1. Trimming at V came to 0 bases and at J to 6 bases, leaving 4 bases not matched to a gene. This CDR3 has 13 amino acids. CDR1 and CDR2 (germline): SQVTM, ANQGSEA. The CDR3 DNA sequence: TGCAGCGTTGAAGATTTTCAGGGGGATGGCTACACCTTC. Protein product: CSVEDFQGDGYTF.

The rearrangement uses TRBV5-6 and TRBJ2-2; 8 nucleotides line up with TRBD1. V dropped 1 base and J dropped 7; count of bases not matched to a gene: 9. The CDR3 length is 16 residues. Germline-derived CDR1 and CDR2 are SGHDT and YYEEEE. CDR3 residues: CASSLLVRGLGGELFF. As DNA, the CDR3 is TGTGCCAGCAGCTTGTTGGTCAGGGGGCTGGGCGGGGAGCTGTTTTTT.

The chain links TRBV28 to TRBJ1-1; TRBD1 matches at 7 bases. The length of the CDR3 is 12 residues. CDR1 is MDHEN, CDR2 SYDVKM, per germline. V shed 8 bases and J 10 bases; nucleotides not matched to a gene: 10. DNA for the CDR3: TGTGCCAGCTTGGGCAGGGGGAGAGGAGCTTTCTTT. This gives the protein CASLGRGRGAFF.

The chain joins TRBV5-1 to TRBJ1-4; D unclear. Germline V lookup: CDR1 SGHRS, CDR2 YFSETQ. The CDR3 extends over 15 amino acids. Trimming took off 4 bases at V and 4 bases at J, with 14 bases between the two ends. Written as DNA, the CDR3 is TGCGCCAGCAGCCCCGAATTGGGCGGTAATGAAAAACTGTTTTTT. Residues: CASSPELGGNEKLFF.

The rearrangement uses TRBV5-4 and TRBJ2-7; weak D call: TRBD1 (5 bases). The V end lost 2 bases, the J end lost 4 bases, and 10 bases lay between the germline ends. CDR1 and CDR2 from the germline V gene are SGHNT and YYREEE (reference sequence). This CDR3 contains 13 residues. This chain's CDR3 is CASSFPGQYEQYF. For the CDR3, the DNA is TGTGCCAGCAGCTTTCCAGGGCAGTACGAGCAGTACTTC. Complete variable domain (other parts from reference TRBV5-4 and TRBJ2-7): ETGVTQSPTHLIKTRGQQVTLRCSSQSGHNTVSWYQQALGQGPQFIFQYYREEENGRGNFPPRFSGLQFPNYSSELNVNALELDDSALYLCASSFPGQYEQYFGPGTRLTVT.

The chain employs TRBV11-1 and TRBJ1-1; perhaps TRBD1 as D (5 bases). The germline V and J ends were trimmed by 3 bases and 1 base, with 6 bases remaining between them. Germline CDR1 reads SGHAT; CDR2 reads FQDESV (reference sequence). There are 13 residues in the CDR3. CDR3 in amino acids: CASSFGTNTEAFF. In nucleotides, the CDR3 is TGTGCCAGCAGCTTTGGGACGAACACTGAAGCTTTCTTT.

This chain connects TRBV4-1 to TRBJ1-5, with TRBD1 identical over 9 bases. Germline trimming cut 1 base from V and 4 bases from J; bases unmatched to any gene: 5. The CDR3 covers 16 residues. Germline V CDR1 and CDR2: MGHRA, YSYEKL. The CDR3: CASSQGTGGVNQPQHF. Written as DNA, the CDR3 is TGCGCCAGCAGCCAAGGAACAGGGGGCGTAAATCAGCCCCAGCATTTT.

This chain connects TRBV29-1 to TRBJ2-7; unclear D gene. The V gene lost 7 bases and the J gene lost 3 bases, with 10 bases spanning the gap. CDR1 and CDR2 from the germline V gene are SQVTM and ANQGSEA. CDR3 length equals 11 residues. CDR3 region: CSALFNYEQYF. In DNA form, the CDR3 reads TGCAGCGCCCTTTTCAACTACGAGCAGTACTTC.